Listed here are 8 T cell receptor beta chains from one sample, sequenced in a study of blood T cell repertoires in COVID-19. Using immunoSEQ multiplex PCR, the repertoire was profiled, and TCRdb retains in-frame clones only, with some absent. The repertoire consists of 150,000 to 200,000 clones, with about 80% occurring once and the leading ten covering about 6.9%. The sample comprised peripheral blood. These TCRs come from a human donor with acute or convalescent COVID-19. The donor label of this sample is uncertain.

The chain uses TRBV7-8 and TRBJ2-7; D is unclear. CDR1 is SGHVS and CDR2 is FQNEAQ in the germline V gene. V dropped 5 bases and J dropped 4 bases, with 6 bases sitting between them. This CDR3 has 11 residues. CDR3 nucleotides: TGTGCCAGCAGCCCCCAGTACGAGCAGTACTTC. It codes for CASSPQYEQYF.

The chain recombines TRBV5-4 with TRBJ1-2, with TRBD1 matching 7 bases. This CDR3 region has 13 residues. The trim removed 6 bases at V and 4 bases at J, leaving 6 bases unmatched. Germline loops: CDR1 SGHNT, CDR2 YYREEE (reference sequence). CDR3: CASIIQGTYGYTF. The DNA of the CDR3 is TGTGCCAGCATCATACAGGGGACCTATGGCTACACCTTC.

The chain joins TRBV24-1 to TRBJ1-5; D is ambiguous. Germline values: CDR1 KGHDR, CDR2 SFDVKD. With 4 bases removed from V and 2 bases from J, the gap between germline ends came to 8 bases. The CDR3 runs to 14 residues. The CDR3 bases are TGTGCCACCAGTGAGGCAGGTCGCAATCAGCCCCAGCATTTT. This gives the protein CATSEAGRNQPQHF.

CDR3 coding DNA: TGCGCCAGCAGCTTGGGAACAGGGGACGGGGAGACCCAGTACTTC. As protein: CASSLGTGDGETQYF. J is TRBJ2-5 and V is TRBV5-1; TRBD1 agrees at 7 bases. Losses at the gene ends were 0 bases for V and 5 bases for J; bases not matched to a gene: 7. The CDR3 contains 15 residues. Germline values: CDR1 SGHRS, CDR2 YFSETQ.

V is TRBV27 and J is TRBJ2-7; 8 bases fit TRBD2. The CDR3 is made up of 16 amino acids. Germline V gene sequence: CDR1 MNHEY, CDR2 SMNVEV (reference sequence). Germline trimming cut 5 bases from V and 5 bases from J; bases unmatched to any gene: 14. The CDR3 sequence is CASSPAALSGSNEQYF. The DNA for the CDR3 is TGTGCCAGCAGTCCCGCCGCCCTCAGCGGGAGTAACGAGCAGTACTTC.

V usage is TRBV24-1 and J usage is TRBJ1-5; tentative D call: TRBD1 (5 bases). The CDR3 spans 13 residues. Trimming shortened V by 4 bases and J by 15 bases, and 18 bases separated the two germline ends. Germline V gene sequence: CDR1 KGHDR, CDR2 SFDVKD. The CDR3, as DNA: TGTGCCACCAGTGACACCTCGGGGGTTGTCCGGCATTTT. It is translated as CATSDTSGVVRHF.

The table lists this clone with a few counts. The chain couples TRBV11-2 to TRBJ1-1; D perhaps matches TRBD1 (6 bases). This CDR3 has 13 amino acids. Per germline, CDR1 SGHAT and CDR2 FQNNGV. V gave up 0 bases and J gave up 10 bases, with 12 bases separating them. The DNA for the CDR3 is TGTGCCAGCAGCTTAGATCGGGGCAGGGGAGCTTTCTTT. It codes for CASSLDRGRGAFF. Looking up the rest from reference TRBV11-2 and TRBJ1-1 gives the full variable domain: EAGVAQSPRYKIIEKRQSVAFWCNPISGHATLYWYQQILGQGPKLLIQFQNNGVVDDSQLPKDRFSAERLKGVDSTLKIQPAKLEDSAVYLCASSLDRGRGAFFGQGTRLTVV.

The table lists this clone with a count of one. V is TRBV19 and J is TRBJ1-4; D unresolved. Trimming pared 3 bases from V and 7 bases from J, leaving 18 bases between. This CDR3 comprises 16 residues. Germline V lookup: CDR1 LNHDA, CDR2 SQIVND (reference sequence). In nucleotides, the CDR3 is TGTGCCAGTAGTATGCCAGGAGTTCCCGGGAGTGAAAAACTGTTTTTT. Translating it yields CASSMPGVPGSEKLFF.